One sample yielded the 31 T cell receptor beta chains listed below, sequenced in a study of T cell repertoires in cytomegalovirus infection. The antigens these receptors bind are not known. TCRdb called the reads again in MiXCR, with one record for every CDR3 protein. Of 650,000 to 900,000 distinct CDR3 sequences detected, almost 30% appear once; the ten largest clones hold roughly 13%. The source was cultured CD8+ T cells from PBMCs, collected from culture after CMV antigen stimulation. The receptors were sampled from a human donor in good health (CMV status not recorded). Some clones in this sample may be carry-over from other donors' samples.

This rearrangement joins TRBV11-2 to TRBJ1-4, with D uncertain. V was clipped by 1 base and J by 12 bases, with 12 bases between them. The CDR3 totals 13 residues. Germline CDR1 is SGHAT and CDR2 is FQNNGV. The CDR3 sequence: CASSLANTRELFF. CDR3 in DNA: TGTGCCAGCAGCTTAGCTAATACCCGGGAACTGTTTTTT.

This clonotype was seen many times. The chain uses TRBV7-2 and TRBJ1-1; D unclear. Trimming cost V 1 base and J 5 bases, with 11 bases left between them. The germline V gene has CDR1 SGHTA and CDR2 FQGNSA. The CDR3 length is 14 residues. CDR3 protein: CASSLGWAGTEAFF. The CDR3 DNA reads TGTGCCAGCAGCTTAGGGTGGGCCGGGACTGAAGCTTTCTTT.

As concerns this clonotype: The junction and the germline gene differ at one end; a read error may be behind it. The rearrangement links TRBV27 to TRBJ2-7, with 9 bases fitting TRBD2. The CDR3 runs to 19 residues. Germline V lookup: CDR1 MNHEY, CDR2 SMNVEV (reference sequence). The chain's CDR3 is CASSLWSPPLAGDSYAQYF. The CDR3 nucleotides read TGTGCCAGCAGTTTATGGTCCCCCCCGTTAGCGGGGGATTCCTACGCGCAGTACTTC.

V usage is TRBV7-9 and J usage is TRBJ1-1; 8 bases fit TRBD1. J lost 0 bases, V lost 1 base, and 4 bases had no gene match. From germline, CDR1 is SEHNR and CDR2 FQNEAQ (reference sequence). CDR3 size: 16 residues. CDR3 DNA: TGTGCCAGCAGCTTAGGGCCACAGGGGGTGAACACTGAAGCTTTCTTT. Its protein product is CASSLGPQGVNTEAFF.

This clonotype was observed a few times. The rearrangement uses TRBV13 and TRBJ1-1; D might be TRBD1 (5 bases). This CDR3 has 14 amino acids. V lost 5 bases, J lost 5 bases, and 15 bases lay in between. Germline-derived CDR1 and CDR2 are PRHDT and FYEKMQ (reference sequence). DNA for the CDR3: TGTGCCAGCAGCCCAGGGAAAAGGAGGACTGAAGCTTTCTTT. Translated: CASSPGKRRTEAFF.

This sequence joins TRBV12-5 and TRBJ1-4; weak D call: TRBD1 (5 bases). Trimming took 6 bases from V and 7 from J, leaving 12 bases between them. Germline V gene lookup returns CDR1 LGHNT and CDR2 FRNRAP. This CDR3 has 13 amino acids. This CDR3 is CASGEGAVEKLFF. The CDR3 DNA follows: TGTGCTAGTGGCGAAGGGGCAGTTGAAAAACTGTTTTTT.

Many counts were recorded for this clonotype. The chain combines TRBV7-9 with TRBJ1-4; D not certain. The CDR3 runs 14 residues. V was trimmed by 3 bases and J by 2 bases, leaving 7 bases between them. Germline V gene lookup returns CDR1 SEHNR and CDR2 FQNEAQ (reference sequence). Written as DNA, the CDR3 is TGTGCCAGCAGCTTCGCCGGGACTAATGAAAAACTGTTTTTT. This gives the protein CASSFAGTNEKLFF.

This clonotype was detected only a few times. This rearrangement joins TRBV6-1 to TRBJ2-7; tentatively, D is TRBD1 or TRBD2 (5 bases each). The germline gives CDR1 MNHNS, CDR2 SASEGT. This CDR3 spans 15 amino acids. Trimming removed 5 bases at V and 3 bases at J, with 17 bases between. CDR3 nucleotides: TGTGCCAGCAGTCCGACACCAGGGAGTCACTACGAGCAGTACGTC. It translates to CASSPTPGSHYEQYV.

This clonotype turned up a few times. The chain is built from TRBV7-9 and TRBJ2-7, with 7 bases fitting TRBD1. The germline gives CDR1 SEHNR, CDR2 FQNEAQ (reference sequence). V dropped 3 bases and J dropped 7; count of bases not matched to a gene: 6. The CDR3 is made up of 13 amino acids. CDR3 sequence (DNA): TGTGCCAGCAGCTTGGGACAGTTCGGTGAGCAGTACGTC. Its protein is CASSLGQFGEQYV.

This chain links TRBV6-1 with TRBJ1-3, with TRBD1 matching over 7 bases. The CDR3 has 14 residues. J gave up 0 bases and V 9 bases, and 5 bases lay outside the gene matches. CDR1 and CDR2 from the germline V gene are MNHNS and SASEGT. The CDR3 spells CASATGSSGNTIYF. The CDR3 DNA is TGTGCCAGTGCGACAGGGAGCTCTGGAAACACCATATATTTT.

This chain's CDR3 is CSADSGQSVYNEQFF. In DNA, the CDR3 is TGCAGTGCGGACTCGGGACAGAGTGTTTACAATGAGCAGTTCTTC. This rearrangement joins TRBV20-1 to TRBJ2-1, with TRBD1 matching over 7 bases. CDR3 length equals 15 residues. Germline V gene lookup returns CDR1 DFQATT and CDR2 SNEGSKA (reference sequence). The J segment lost 4 bases and the V segment lost 6 bases, leaving 12 bases of the junction unmatched.

This clonotype was picked up many times. This chain joins TRBV7-9 and TRBJ2-3, with D maybe TRBD1 (5 bases). The CDR3 is made up of 15 amino acids. Trimming cost V 5 bases and J 5 bases, with 17 bases left between them. The V gene's germline CDR1 is SEHNR and CDR2 FQNEAQ (reference sequence). CDR3 bases: TGTGCCAGCAGCCAGGACACCATGCGATTAGATACGCAGTATTTT. Translating it yields CASSQDTMRLDTQYF. The variable domain in full, with the rest retrieved from reference TRBV7-9 and TRBJ2-3, is DTGVSQNPRHKITKRGQNVTFRCDPISEHNRLYWYRQTLGQGPEFLTYFQNEAQLEKSRLLSDRFSAERPKGSFSTLEIQRTEQGDSAMYLCASSQDTMRLDTQYFGPGTRLTVL.

The CDR3 DNA is TGCAGCGCCCTGTCCGGGACAGGGACCGATCAGCCCCAGCATTTT. Translated: CSALSGTGTDQPQHF. The chain carries TRBV29-1 and TRBJ1-5; 9 bases line up with TRBD1. V lost 7 bases to trimming and J lost 5 bases; unmatched junction nucleotides: 12. The CDR3 spans 15 residues. Germline V CDR1 and CDR2: SQVTM, ANQGSEA.

This clonotype showed up just a few times. This chain links TRBV7-2 with TRBJ2-2; D is undetermined. The germline V gene encodes CDR1 SGHTA and CDR2 FQGNSA. V was trimmed by 5 bases and J by 5 bases, leaving 21 bases between them. The CDR3 has 17 residues. The DNA for the CDR3 is TGTGCCAGCAGCCCAGGAAGACTTTTTCGTATTACCGGGGAGCTGTTTTTT. The encoded protein is CASSPGRLFRITGELFF.

The CDR3 is CASSSRAGGPDTQYF. As DNA, the CDR3 is TGTGCCAGCAGCAGCAGGGCGGGGGGCCCTGATACGCAGTATTTT. The genes are TRBV7-2 and TRBJ2-3; 8 positions agree with TRBD2. V gave up 5 bases and J gave up 6 bases; unmatched junction bases: 10. The CDR3 totals 15 residues. CDR1 and CDR2 from the germline V gene are SGHTA and FQGNSA.

The chain employs TRBV28 and TRBJ2-1, with D possibly being TRBD2 (5 bases). Per germline, CDR1 MDHEN and CDR2 SYDVKM. The ends were cut back, 2 bases at V and 6 bases at J, with 17 bases in the middle. The CDR3 runs to 16 residues. The CDR3 reads CASSLLGLNVGNEQFF. The CDR3 bases are TGTGCCAGCAGTTTACTCGGACTCAACGTCGGCAATGAGCAGTTCTTC. The variable domain in full, completed from reference TRBV28 and TRBJ2-1, reads DVKVTQSSRYLVKRTGEKVFLECVQDMDHENMFWYRQDPGLGLRLIYFSYDVKMKEKGDIPEGYSVSREKKERFSLILESASTNQTSMYLCASSLLGLNVGNEQFFGPGTRLTVL.

V gene TRBV19 combines with J gene TRBJ2-3; perhaps TRBD2 as D (6 bases). Germline lookup yields CDR1 LNHDA and CDR2 SQIVND (reference sequence). V was trimmed by 7 bases and J by 3 bases, leaving 11 bases between them. This CDR3 is 13 amino acids long. CDR3: CASNSGVTDTQYF. In DNA form, the CDR3 reads TGTGCCAGTAACTCGGGGGTTACAGATACGCAGTATTTT. Together with reference TRBV19 and TRBJ2-3, the CDR3 gives the full variable domain: DGGITQSPKYLFRKEGQNVTLSCEQNLNHDAMYWYRQDPGQGLRLIYYSQIVNDFQKGDIAEGYSVSREKKESFPLTVTSAQKNPTAFYLCASNSGVTDTQYFGPGTRLTVL.

The chain joins TRBV9 to TRBJ1-4, with no clear D. The CDR3 sequence is 15 residues long. Germline V lookup: CDR1 SGDLS, CDR2 YYNGEE. Between the trimmed V and J ends, which lost 0 bases and 8 bases, there was a span of 14 bases. The CDR3 nucleotides are TGTGCCAGCAGCGTAGGGGATTTGAAGTGGGAAAAACTGTTTTTT. It yields the protein CASSVGDLKWEKLFF.

This chain joins TRBV5-1 and TRBJ2-1; 10 nucleotides match TRBD1. V dropped 4 bases and J dropped 1; count of bases not matched to a gene: 8. Germline CDR1 and CDR2: SGHRS and YFSETQ. The CDR3 loop spans 17 amino acids. This CDR3 is CASSLTGQGVSYNEQFF. CDR3 nucleotide sequence: TGCGCCAGCAGCCTAACCGGACAGGGGGTGTCCTACAATGAGCAGTTCTTC.

This clonotype appeared a few times. The V call is TRBV27, the J call TRBJ2-1; D uncertain. Germline V lookup: CDR1 MNHEY, CDR2 SMNVEV (reference sequence). Trimming took 5 bases from V and 8 from J, leaving 7 bases between them. The CDR3 consists of 11 residues. Here the CDR3 reads CASSTYDEQFF. The CDR3 DNA sequence: TGTGCCAGCAGTACGTACGATGAGCAGTTCTTC.

J is TRBJ2-1 and V is TRBV10-3; 10 bases are shared with TRBD2. Germline loops: CDR1 ENHRY, CDR2 SYGVKD. Losses at the gene ends were 5 bases for V and 8 bases for J; bases not matched to a gene: 9. The CDR3 has 15 residues. CDR3 DNA sequence: TGTGCCATCAGTCGGCGAAGCGGGGGGGCCGATGAGCAGTTCTTC. Translation: CAISRRSGGADEQFF.

This clonotype has only a few counts. The chain couples TRBV6-1 to TRBJ2-7, with 10 positions matching TRBD1. The V segment lost 6 bases and the J segment 6 bases; nucleotides outside the gene matches: 5. The CDR3 is 13 residues long. The germline V gene encodes CDR1 MNHNS and CDR2 SASEGT. The CDR3 sequence: CASRPGQGGEQYV. The CDR3 DNA reads TGTGCCAGCAGACCCGGACAGGGGGGCGAGCAGTACGTC.

This clonotype was detected only a few times. The rearrangement links TRBV4-1 to TRBJ1-5; D perhaps matches TRBD1 (5 bases). Trimming pared 1 base from V and 0 bases from J, leaving 7 bases between. Germline V CDR1 and CDR2: MGHRA, YSYEKL. This CDR3 spans 15 amino acids. The CDR3 loop is CASSQGTFSNQPQHF. The CDR3 DNA follows: TGCGCCAGCAGCCAAGGGACATTTAGCAATCAGCCCCAGCATTTT.

This clonotype has ten or more counts. The J gene is TRBJ2-7, the V gene TRBV28; 7 bases are a match to TRBD1. Looked up from germline, CDR1 is MDHEN and CDR2 is SYDVKM. The CDR3 runs 14 residues. With 8 bases clipped from V and 4 bases from J, the junction kept 11 bases outside the gene matches. The CDR3 DNA sequence: TGTGCCAGCTTATTTATACGACAGGGTTACGAGCAGTACGTC. It codes for CASLFIRQGYEQYV.

This chain links TRBV5-1 with TRBJ1-1; D perhaps matches TRBD1 (5 bases). V shed 2 bases and J shed 0 bases, with 11 bases lying between them. This CDR3 is 15 amino acids long. Germline V gene sequence: CDR1 SGHRS, CDR2 YFSETQ. In nucleotides, the CDR3 is TGCGCCAGCAGCTTCTCTACAGGACTGAACACTGAAGCTTTCTTT. Protein sequence: CASSFSTGLNTEAFF.

The chain couples TRBV4-1 to TRBJ1-2; the D is unclear. CDR1 and CDR2 (germline): MGHRA, YSYEKL. There are 13 residues in the CDR3. V was clipped by 0 bases and J by 7 bases, with 9 bases between them. This CDR3 is CASSQDRVTGYTF. The CDR3 DNA sequence: TGCGCCAGCAGCCAAGATAGGGTTACTGGCTACACCTTC.

V usage is TRBV12-3 or TRBV12-4 and J usage is TRBJ1-2, with TRBD1 matching over 7 bases. With 3 bases clipped from V and 6 bases from J, the junction kept 7 bases outside the gene matches. This CDR3 is 14 amino acids long. The CDR3 nucleotides read TGTGCCAGCAGTTTTAGGGGGCGGGTGAATGGCTACACCTTC. Translated, it gives CASSFRGRVNGYTF.

Many counts were recorded for this clonotype. The chain employs TRBV6-1 and TRBJ1-5, with 7 bases that match TRBD1. The CDR3 is made up of 16 amino acids. Per germline, CDR1 MNHNS and CDR2 SASEGT. V shed 4 bases and J 2 bases; nucleotides not matched to a gene: 8. In DNA form, the CDR3 reads TGTGCCAGCAGTGGATACCACAGGGGTGGCAATCAGCCCCAGCATTTT. It codes for CASSGYHRGGNQPQHF.

The V call is TRBV4-2, the J call TRBJ2-1; 11 bases are shared with TRBD2. With 4 bases clipped from V and 6 bases from J, the junction kept 11 bases outside the gene matches. This CDR3 region has 17 residues. The germline CDR1 and CDR2 sequences are LGHNA and YNFKEQ. In nucleotides, the CDR3 is TGTGCCAGCAGCCCAGAGTCCGGGACTAGCGGACTCAATGAGCAGTTCTTC. Translated, it gives CASSPESGTSGLNEQFF.

This clonotype has a count of ten or more. This sequence joins TRBV7-8 and TRBJ1-6; possible D gene TRBD1, 5 bases. Trimming stripped 3 bases from V and 7 bases from J, with 13 bases between. CDR3 length equals 15 residues. The germline V gene has CDR1 SGHVS and CDR2 FQNEAQ. The CDR3 region has the DNA TGTGCCAGCAGCTTCCCCGGGACCATAAATTCACCCCTCCACTTT. It yields the protein CASSFPGTINSPLHF.

The chain combines TRBV4-1 with TRBJ2-2; 7 nucleotides align to TRBD2. V lost 4 bases, J lost 3 bases, and 11 bases stayed unmatched. Germline CDR1 is MGHRA and CDR2 is YSYEKL. The CDR3 extends over 17 amino acids. CDR3 in amino acids: CASSREGLADHTGELFF. The CDR3 region has the DNA TGCGCCAGCAGCCGCGAGGGCCTAGCGGACCACACCGGGGAGCTGTTTTTT.